The 21 T cell receptor beta chains listed next were all sequenced from one sample in a study of CD8+ T cells in alopecia areata (dated by TCRdb to between 2018 and 2020). What this sample's treatment or condition label stands for: oral pan-JAK inhibitor, 5-10 mg twice daily. Receptor amplification or capture employed the immunoSEQ multiplex PCR assay. RNA was extracted from all samples and reverse transcribed into cDNA, which served as template for TCR sequencing. Entries here come from immuneACCESS through TCRdb and include only in-frame sequences with V and J called. Some clones fail to appear in such tables; in the studies checked, an unresolved V gene covers under half of the shortfall, and the cause of the remainder is unknown. This sample lists 150,000 to 200,000 clones; roughly three fifths were detected once. The top ten hold approximately 1.3% of the sample. This specimen consisted of CD4+ T cells sorted from blood, obtained at roughly week 49, from a patient treated with tofacitinib. The receptors originated from a human donor with alopecia areata.

This chain connects TRBV14 to TRBJ2-1, with TRBD2 as a possible D gene (6 bases). Germline V gene lookup returns CDR1 SGHDN and CDR2 FVKESK. The V gene lost 5 bases and the J gene lost 9 bases, with 14 bases spanning the gap. There are 13 residues in the CDR3. The CDR3 loop reads CASSRLVTGEQFF. As DNA, the CDR3 is TGTGCCAGCAGCAGACTAGTAACCGGTGAGCAGTTCTTC. Full variable domain (rest looked up from reference TRBV14 and TRBJ2-1): EAGVTQFPSHSVIEKGQTVTLRCDPISGHDNLYWYRRVMGKEIKFLLHFVKESKQDESGMPNNRFLAERTGGTYSTLKVQPAELEDSGVYFCASSRLVTGEQFFGPGTRLTVL.

The CDR3 DNA follows: TGCGCCAGCAGCTCTGAGGGGAACGAGCAGTACTTC. Its translation is CASSSEGNEQYF. The rearrangement links TRBV5-1 to TRBJ2-7, with D perhaps TRBD1 or TRBD2 (5 bases each). Germline loops: CDR1 SGHRS, CDR2 YFSETQ. V gave up 3 bases and J gave up 5 bases, with 9 bases separating them. The CDR3 sequence is 12 residues long.

About this clone itself: Other DNA sequences from this sample encode an identical CDR3 as well. The chain uses TRBV7-2 and TRBJ2-7; D is uncertain. The CDR3 sequence is 11 residues long. V lost 1 base and J 3 bases, leaving 1 base between the germline ends. Germline loops: CDR1 SGHTA, CDR2 FQGNSA. The CDR3 region has the DNA TGTGCCAGCAGCTTAGACTACGAGCAGTACTTC. Its protein is CASSLDYEQYF.

The chain carries TRBV7-2 and TRBJ2-3; 8 bases fit TRBD1. Per germline, CDR1 SGHTA and CDR2 FQGNSA. With V trimmed by 3 bases and J by 6 bases, 2 bases remained unmatched. This CDR3 region has 13 residues. In DNA, the CDR3 is TGTGCCAGCAGCTTTGACAGGGGCGATACGCAGTATTTT. As protein: CASSFDRGDTQYF.

The chain uses TRBV2 and TRBJ1-1; no definite D call. Per germline, CDR1 SNHLY and CDR2 FYNNEI. The CDR3 is made up of 14 amino acids. Trimming stripped 3 bases from V and 1 base from J, with 9 bases between. The DNA of the CDR3 is TGTGCCAGCAGTGATTACAGCAAGAACACTGAAGCTTTCTTT. Translating gives CASSDYSKNTEAFF.

This clone showed up just a few times. The rearrangement uses TRBV7-2 and TRBJ1-1, with a tentative D call TRBD1 (5 bases). V was shortened by 3 bases and J by 4 bases, with 15 bases between the two germline ends. This CDR3 has 15 residues. In germline, CDR1 is SGHTA, CDR2 FQGNSA. CDR3 in DNA: TGTGCCAGCAGCTTGGTAGGGGCAGGGTTCACTGAAGCTTTCTTT. Amino acid sequence: CASSLVGAGFTEAFF.

J is TRBJ2-3 and V is TRBV5-1, with 16 nucleotides matching TRBD2. The CDR3 is made up of 18 amino acids. V lost 3 bases to trimming and J lost 9 bases; unmatched junction nucleotides: 13. Germline CDR1 reads SGHRS; CDR2 reads YFSETQ. The CDR3 reads CASSSSGTSGGARWTQYF. The CDR3 DNA is TGCGCCAGCAGCTCATCCGGGACTAGCGGGGGGGCCCGGTGGACGCAGTATTTT.

The chain carries TRBV30 and TRBJ1-2; tentative D call: TRBD1 (5 bases). V dropped 1 base and J dropped 13 bases, with 19 bases sitting between them. CDR3 size: 13 residues. CDR1 and CDR2 from the germline V gene are GTSNPN and SVGIG (reference sequence). The CDR3 bases are TGTGCCTGGAGTGGTATGGTCGGAGGAGGGGTCACCTTC. Translating it yields CAWSGMVGGGVTF.

The chain joins TRBV2 to TRBJ2-7, with D perhaps matching TRBD2 (6 bases). Trimming removed 6 bases from V and 7 bases from J, with 7 bases in between. This CDR3 is built from 10 residues. CDR1 is SNHLY, CDR2 FYNNEI, per germline. The CDR3 loop is CASSRGEQYF. For the CDR3, the DNA is TGTGCCAGCAGCCGGGGGGAGCAGTACTTC.

The rearrangement joins TRBV25-1 to TRBJ2-1; 10 bases fit TRBD1. V lost 2 bases to trimming and J lost 6 bases; unmatched junction nucleotides: 4. The germline V gene encodes CDR1 MGHDK and CDR2 SYGVNS. The CDR3 runs to 15 residues. CDR3 protein: CASSEPRTGGNEQFF. Written as DNA, the CDR3 is TGTGCCAGCAGTGAACCTAGGACAGGGGGCAATGAGCAGTTCTTC.

V usage is TRBV2 and J usage is TRBJ2-5; no clear D. The length of the CDR3 is 12 residues. Germline CDR1 reads SNHLY; CDR2 reads FYNNEI. The V end lost 3 bases, the J end lost 5 bases, and 7 bases lay between the germline ends. CDR3 amino acids: CASSDMQETQYF. The CDR3 DNA follows: TGTGCCAGCAGTGATATGCAGGAGACCCAGTACTTC.

The rearrangement uses TRBV9 and TRBJ1-2; D gene uncertain. Germline CDR1 is SGDLS and CDR2 is YYNGEE. V gave up 2 bases and J gave up 5 bases, with 13 bases separating them. The CDR3 covers 14 residues. The CDR3 DNA is TGTGCCAGCAGCGTTGGTCAGCTCAATTATGGCTACACCTTC. This codes for CASSVGQLNYGYTF.

V usage is TRBV18 and J usage is TRBJ1-5; tentative D call: TRBD1 (5 bases). V gave up 1 base and J gave up 5 bases, with 6 bases separating them. CDR3 length: 13 residues. Looked up from germline, CDR1 is KGHSH and CDR2 is LQKENI. DNA for the CDR3: TGTGCCAGCTCACCACGGGGGGATCAGCCCCAGCATTTT. Residues: CASSPRGDQPQHF.

The chain uses TRBV25-1 and TRBJ1-2, with a possible D match to TRBD1 (6 bases). With 2 bases removed from V and 6 bases from J, the gap between germline ends came to 10 bases. CDR1 and CDR2 from the germline V gene are MGHDK and SYGVNS. This CDR3 is built from 13 residues. The CDR3, as DNA: TGTGCCAGCAGTGAACGGGGGCCCGATGGCTACACCTTC. Amino acids: CASSERGPDGYTF.

The rearrangement joins TRBV7-6 to TRBJ1-1; D is unresolved. CDR1 SGHVS and CDR2 FNYEAQ come from the germline V gene. This CDR3 is 12 amino acids long. V dropped 5 bases and J dropped 4 bases, with 8 bases sitting between them. Here the CDR3 DNA reads TGTGCCAGCAGCCGGTCCGGCACTGAAGCTTTCTTT. It codes for CASSRSGTEAFF.

The chain couples TRBV30 to TRBJ1-4; TRBD1 matches 7 bases. The germline V gene encodes CDR1 GTSNPN and CDR2 SVGIG (reference sequence). V lost 0 bases, J lost 7 bases, and 8 bases stayed unmatched. The length of the CDR3 is 15 residues. The CDR3 loop reads CAWSVQGPFFEKLFF. For the CDR3, the DNA is TGTGCCTGGAGTGTACAGGGGCCCTTTTTTGAAAAACTGTTTTTT. Together with reference TRBV30 and TRBJ1-4, the CDR3 gives the full variable domain: SQTIHQWPATLVQPVGSPLSLECTVEGTSNPNLYWYRQAAGRGLQLLFYSVGIGQISSEVPQNLSASRPQDRQFILSSKKLLLSDSGFYLCAWSVQGPFFEKLFFGSGTQLSVL.

This clone was detected only once. The chain recombines TRBV25-1 with TRBJ2-7; D uncertain. V dropped 0 bases and J dropped 6 bases, with 12 bases sitting between them. The CDR3 spans 14 residues. The germline V gene encodes CDR1 MGHDK and CDR2 SYGVNS. CDR3 nucleotide sequence: TGTGCCAGCAGTGAATATTTGGCCAGAAGCGAGCAGTACTTC. This encodes CASSEYLARSEQYF.

The J gene is TRBJ1-5, the V gene TRBV6-5; 7 bases match TRBD1. The CDR3 sequence is 13 residues long. CDR1 is MNHEY, CDR2 SVGAGI, per germline. Losses at the gene ends were 6 bases for V and 5 bases for J; bases not matched to a gene: 4. CDR3: CASRKTGDQPQHF. Here the CDR3 DNA reads TGTGCCAGCAGAAAAACAGGGGATCAGCCCCAGCATTTT.

V usage is TRBV7-2 and J usage is TRBJ1-1; D call uncertain. The germline gives CDR1 SGHTA, CDR2 FQGNSA. This CDR3 has 12 amino acids. V lost 5 bases, J lost 8 bases, and 12 bases lay in between. The CDR3 loop is CASSPRLGEAFF. For the CDR3, the DNA is TGTGCCAGCAGCCCTCGGCTCGGGGAAGCTTTCTTT. Based on the CDR3 plus reference TRBV7-2 and TRBJ1-1, the full variable domain is GAGVSQSPSNKVTEKGKDVELRCDPISGHTALYWYRQSLGQGLEFLIYFQGNSAPDKSGLPSDRFSAERTGGSVSTLTIQRTQQEDSAVYLCASSPRLGEAFFGQGTRLTVV.

This chain links TRBV5-6 with TRBJ2-5, with 13 bases matching TRBD2. The junction had 4 bases not matched to a gene; V was cut back by 3 bases and J by 2 bases. From germline, CDR1 is SGHDT and CDR2 YYEEEE. The CDR3 length is 16 residues. This CDR3 reads CASSWGLAGSQETQYF. The CDR3 DNA follows: TGTGCCAGCAGCTGGGGACTAGCGGGGAGTCAAGAGACCCAGTACTTC.

The V gene is TRBV29-1, the J gene TRBJ1-2, with 11 nucleotides matching TRBD1. V gave up 5 bases and J gave up 2 bases; unmatched junction bases: 1. The CDR3 consists of 13 residues. From germline, CDR1 is SQVTM and CDR2 ANQGSEA. The CDR3 is CSVRTGGNYGYTF. The CDR3 DNA sequence: TGCAGCGTTAGGACAGGGGGCAACTATGGCTACACCTTC. Combining the CDR3 with reference TRBV29-1 and TRBJ1-2 gives the whole variable domain SAVISQKPSRDICQRGTSLTIQCQVDSQVTMMFWYRQQPGQSLTLIATANQGSEATYESGFVIDKFPISRPNLTFSTLTVSNMSPEDSSIYLCSVRTGGNYGYTFGSGTRLTVV.